This T cell receptor beta chain originates from a study of cytomegalovirus exposure and HLA in healthy donors (dated by TCRdb to between 2016 and 2019). With respect to the entire study: An earlier analysis of 550 to 700 of the donors reported roughly 270 Gb of sequence data and 117 million unique TCR beta sequences from about 200 million T cells. An early release that covered about 600 HLA-typed donors contained around 330 gigabases of sequencing data and 65 million to 100 million unique TCR sequences. The genetic ancestry cluster associated with self-reported Caucasian donors included 81% of the 398 genotyped donors. The study was designed to test whether signatures of past pathogen exposure could be identified by cataloging public T cell receptors. Using immunosequencing, the study profiled T cell repertoires from about 610 subjects and related those repertoires to cytomegalovirus serostatus. Along with the approximately 700-subject first cohort, a separate validation cohort of some 130 different subjects was used. To predict cytomegalovirus infection status, the study brought together high-throughput TCR immunosequencing, statistical association of individual TCRs with disease status, and machine learning. A later analysis re-analyzed previously published TCR beta repertoires from roughly 600 donors and added high-resolution HLA genotyping to study TCR occurrence patterns. Rather than drawing on any new phenotypic data, the later analysis identified candidate immune exposures from TCR beta sequences and the way those sequences occurred across donors. An earlier analysis of 587 of the donors used high-throughput TCR beta sequencing to judge whether each TCR beta V gene segment behaved as functional or pseudogenic. Donor age, sex, ethnicity and CMV serostatus were compiled alongside the repertoire data. A later genetic analysis took genome-wide SNP genotypes for about 55% of the 666 donors and used that subset as a discovery cohort. All discovery cohort repertoires had been generated using a single sequencing platform. HLA typing included class I and class II loci at four-digit resolution. The number of donors typed differed by locus, with roughly 620-640 for A, B, C, DRB1 and DQB1, around 500 for DQA1, over 600 for DPA1, and some 470 for DPB1. Five DR-DQ haplotypes were treated as single units for association and clustering because of strong linkage in the cohort. On average, 235,054 unique TCR beta nucleotide sequences were sequenced per donor among roughly 430 genotyped donors of the cohort, with around 19% of those sequences being non-productive.

Counted from cysteine to phenylalanine, this CDR3 has 15 amino acids. The only DNA kept is the CDR3, 45 bases in frame from the first base. V and J are trimmed by 8 bases and 6 bases, and the gene matches miss 13 bases of the junction. The germline V gene (reference sequence) gives CDR1 as SEHNR and CDR2 as FQNEAQ. The research as a whole found: It was suggested by the authors that the approach could potentially be generalized to other disease states and immunological phenotypes. A later genetic analysis reported fewer N-insertions in productive TCRs among donors in an Asian-associated ancestry cluster than the roughly 640-donor mean. Because counts were too low, some 17 rarely observed V segments, including chromosome 9 orphons, were left out of the earlier analysis of approximately 580 of the donors. In this cohort, only TCR beta chains were sequenced, and detectable features were limited by the absence of alpha or paired-chain data. The study gave a list of over 150 TCR beta chains associated with cytomegalovirus. In vitro tests confirmed that a few of the cytomegalovirus-associated TCR beta chains recognize cytomegalovirus antigens. Roughly uniform sequencing depth across donors was assumed in presence/absence analyses, although this assumption may not hold. Because HLA typing was missing for some donors at each locus, association tests included only the typed subset. The only immune exposure information available for the cohort was CMV serostatus. An earlier analysis of 450 to 750 of the donors showed that most TCR beta V segments appeared in productive rearrangements either about 87% or about 30% of the time, which broadly matched IMGT annotations. In a later analysis, HLA-associated TCR beta chains were found to be more clonally expanded and to have lower generation probabilities than equally common non-associated chains. In both the original and validation cohorts, the classifier was reported to diagnose cytomegalovirus status with high specificity and sensitivity. Assigning TCR associations to individual alleles was difficult when HLA alleles, especially DR and DQ, strongly co-occurred. Because the 87-base-pair reads could not distinguish some IMGT-functional V segments, including TRBV6-2 and TRBV6-3, those segments were excluded. According to a later analysis, most CMV-associated TCR beta chains appeared to be HLA-restricted, and the HLA associations seemed to be driven largely by CMV exposure. In a later analysis, several top co-occurrence clusters were reported to appear linked to parvovirus B19, influenza, CMV and Epstein-Barr virus. An association between a missense DCLRE1C variant and V-gene and J-gene trimming of TCR beta chains was found in a later genetic analysis and replicated in an independent cohort. A further reported finding was that TCR beta sequences accurately predicted the HLA-A and HLA-B alleles for most subjects in the first cohort. A group of highly shared sequence variants was considered likely to be a technical artifact of the sequencing pipeline. A later analysis found that TCR association rates varied across HLA loci, with DRB1 alleles showing the most associated TCRs and HLA-C alleles the fewest. A later analysis associated around 16,000 TCR beta sequences with specific HLA alleles at a false discovery rate of 0.05. Across donors, most TCR sequences were observed very rarely, whereas some public TCRs were present in many individuals. Correlated functional status among segregating V segments might be attributable to linkage disequilibrium, but an unknown experimental factor could not be ruled out.

Libraries were constructed by the immunoSEQ multiplex PCR assay. The multiplex PCR relied on a mix of 60 forward primers for TCR Vbeta segments and 13 reverse primers for TCR Jbeta segments. A multiplex PCR assay on genomic DNA amplified the CDR3 region of rearranged TCR beta genes. Amplified TCR beta libraries were sequenced as 87-base-pair reads on the Illumina HiSeq System. Concerning the study's data processing: In a later analysis, tens of millions of unique TCR beta chains were counted across the roughly 670 repertoires, and approximately 11 million of these chains were shared by at least two donors. To remove PCR and sequencing errors, raw reads were error-corrected and collapsed into unique sequences using a nearest-neighbor algorithm that merged closely related sequences. CDR3 sequences were aligned to IMGT reference sequences to assign V, D and J gene segments. For a sequence to be retained, a match of at least six nucleotides was required to both a V gene segment and a J gene segment. A rearrangement counted as productive if the CDR3 had no stop codons and remained in frame with V and J, and every other rearrangement counted as non-productive. Following IMGT convention, CDR3 was defined as the stretch from the second conserved V-encoded cysteine to the conserved J-encoded phenylalanine. Sequences without an unambiguous match to a single V gene segment were excluded from the earlier analysis of several hundred of the donors. An earlier analysis of fewer than 650 of the donors classified V segments as functional when productive rearrangements were above 56.7% and as segregating when the standard deviation between donors was above 5%. A statistical classification framework was built to diagnose cytomegalovirus status from the catalog of TCR beta chain sequences. In a later analysis, V and J genes were assigned by comparing TCR nucleotide sequences against IMGT/GENE-DB human TR gene sequences. The TCRdist pipeline was used in a later analysis to assign CDR3 sequences and most-parsimonious VDJ recombination scenarios. A later analysis defined each TCR beta chain by its CDR3 amino acid sequence plus V-gene family, and excluded reads lacking a unique V-gene family. In a later analysis, 450 to 600 highly shared, low-generation-probability nucleotide sequences were removed to address suspected cross-contamination and a sequencing artifact. In a later analysis, a clonal expansion index for each public chain was calculated from normalized within-repertoire ranks of inferred template counts. Generation probabilities in a later analysis came from a VDJ recombination model fitted to out-of-frame rearrangements, and those results were checked against IGoR. Hypergeometric tests were used in a later analysis to score TCR-TCR, TCR-HLA and TCR-CMV co-occurrence, with a repertoire-size bias correction applied to the TCR pairs. A later analysis estimated false discovery rates by permuting HLA or CMV assignments 20 times. In a later analysis, co-occurring TCRs were grouped with DBSCAN, and TCRdist sequence similarity was added when clustering was performed within HLA-allele-positive subsets. Repertoires with fewer than 30,000 or more than 120,000 public chains, plus five repertoires with anomalous nucleotide sharing, were excluded from co-occurrence clustering. What TCRdb holds here is the immuneACCESS table cut down to in-frame rearrangements. Part of the clones is not present; checked against another copy, under half of the missing clones reflect an unresolved V gene, and the others are unexplained. The V and J calls and clone size were taken over from that table, and D and trimming were inferred from the DNA. A total of 150,000 or so clones appear in this sample, about 80% of them only once. Jointly, the top ten make up approximately 1.3% of the sample.

In total, 630 or so healthy bone marrow donors made up the cohort. Cohort members were all nominally healthy when sampled, although unrecorded immune exposures were likely present. The donor tested CMV seropositive, placing the donor among the approximately 290 seropositive members of the cohort. Each donor provided a peripheral blood sample, and peripheral blood mononuclear cells were used for TCR beta sequencing. The Qiagen DNeasy Blood Extraction Kit was used to extract genomic DNA from the blood cell samples. Worth noting for this clone: What this receptor recognizes is not known. No per-base quality is available; no much larger clone lies one base away.

This clonotype was sampled from a man younger than 40 in good health and CMV-seropositive. Sequencing was carried out using PBMCs. The V and J segments used are TRBV7-9 and TRBJ2-3; the junction holds 8 bases that match TRBD1. The bases are TGTGCCAGCGCAACCGGACAGGGTTGGGAGGATACGCAGTATTTT. It specifies CASATGQGWEDTQYF.